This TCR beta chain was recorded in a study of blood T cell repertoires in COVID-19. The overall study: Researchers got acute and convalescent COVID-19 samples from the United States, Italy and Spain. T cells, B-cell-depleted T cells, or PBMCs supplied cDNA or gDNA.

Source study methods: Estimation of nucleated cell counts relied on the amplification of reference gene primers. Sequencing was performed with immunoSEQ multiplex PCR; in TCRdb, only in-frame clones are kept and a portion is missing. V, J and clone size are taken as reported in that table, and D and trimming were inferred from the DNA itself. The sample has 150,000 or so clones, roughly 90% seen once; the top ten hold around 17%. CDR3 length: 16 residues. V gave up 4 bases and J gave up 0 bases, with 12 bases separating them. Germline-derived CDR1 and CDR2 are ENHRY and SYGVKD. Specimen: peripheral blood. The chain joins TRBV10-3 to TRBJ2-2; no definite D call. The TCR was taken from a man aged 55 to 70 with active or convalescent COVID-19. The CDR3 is CAISGPDNTNTGELFF. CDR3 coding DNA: TGTGCCATCAGTGGCCCAGACAACACGAACACCGGGGAGCTGTTTTTT.